The rows below give T cell receptor beta chains drawn from one sample of a study of identifying expanded T cells in peripheral blood. Data came from immunoSEQ multiplex PCR; TCRdb stores just in-frame clones and leaves some out. The table has some 75,000 clones, 75% to 90% seen once. The sequenced sample was blood. The receptor set was obtained from a person aged 18 to 75 in good health. CDR3s include the opening cysteine and the closing phenylalanine or tryptophan. The D gene is left open where the match is weak. Not every row has a clone size; where given, it reads once, few, many or a size class.

TRBD1	TRBV5-1	TRBJ1-1	-	CASSLGVGQGIMNTEAFF	TGCGCCAGCAGCTTGGGAGTAGGACAGGGTATAATGAACACTGAAGCTTTCTTT
TRBD1	TRBV5-1	TRBJ2-5	-	CASSQKTGDGETQYF	TGCGCCAGCAGCCAAAAGACAGGGGATGGGGAGACCCAGTACTTC
TRBD2	TRBV5-6	TRBJ2-1	-	CASSRWGSGSYLNEQFF	TGTGCCAGCAGCAGGTGGGGTAGCGGGAGCTACTTAAATGAGCAGTTCTTC
-	TRBV6-1	TRBJ1-4	once	CASSDREPATNEKLFF	TGTGCCAGCAGTGACCGGGAGCCAGCAACTAATGAAAAACTGTTTTTT
-	TRBV27	TRBJ2-2	-	CASRRTGELFF	TGTGCCAGCAGGAGGACCGGGGAGCTGTTTTTT
TRBD2	TRBV2	TRBJ2-7	-	CASKGASGVQYEQYF	TGTGCCAGCAAGGGGGCTAGCGGGGTGCAATACGAGCAGTACTTC
-	TRBV7-2	TRBJ2-1	-	CASSLGGGPNEQFF	TGTGCCAGCAGCTTAGGTGGGGGCCCTAATGAGCAGTTCTTC
-	TRBV9	TRBJ2-1	-	CASSVESLSGRGTPRCEQFF	TGTGCCAGCAGCGTAGAGTCTCTGTCAGGTCGAGGGACCCCCCGATGTGAGCAGTTCTTC
-	TRBV4-1	TRBJ2-7	-	CASSQDRARGTAEQYF	TGCGCCAGCAGCCAAGATCGGGCCAGGGGCACAGCCGAGCAGTACTTC
-	TRBV5-4	TRBJ1-1	-	CASSIHRDLNTEAFF	TGTGCCAGCAGCATCCACAGGGATTTAAACACTGAAGCTTTCTTT
-	TRBV6-5	TRBJ2-1	-	CASHSRGRWDEQFF	TGTGCCAGCCACTCTCGGGGTCGATGGGATGAGCAGTTCTTC
-	TRBV6-5	TRBJ1-1	-	CASSYRGRSEAFF	TGTGCCAGCAGTTACCGGGGGCGGAGTGAAGCTTTCTTT
TRBD2	TRBV5-4	TRBJ2-4	-	CASSLDRGGRGNIQYF	TGTGCCAGCAGCTTGGATCGGGGGGGCCGGGGGAACATTCAGTACTTC
-	TRBV6-6	TRBJ2-3	-	CASSFGLAKSDTQYF	TGTGCCAGCAGTTTCGGGCTAGCGAAATCAGATACGCAGTATTTT
-	TRBV2	TRBJ2-7	-	CASRTDSFYEQYF	TGTGCCAGCAGGACAGACAGTTTCTACGAGCAGTACTTC
-	TRBV5-1	TRBJ2-3	-	CASSLRERGTDTQYF	TGCGCCAGCAGCTTGAGGGAGAGGGGCACAGATACGCAGTATTTT
TRBD2	TRBV7-7	TRBJ2-3	-	CASSPGGSSDTQYF	TGTGCTAGCAGCCCCGGGGGGTCATCAGATACGCAGTATTTT
TRBD1	TRBV12-5	TRBJ1-1	-	CASGIQGAGNTEAFF	TGTGCTAGTGGTATTCAGGGGGCAGGGAACACTGAAGCTTTCTTT
-	TRBV6-5	TRBJ2-7	-	CASSANGGYEQYF	TGTGCCAGCAGTGCCAATGGGGGTTACGAGCAGTACTTC
TRBD2	TRBV5-1	TRBJ2-5	once	CASSLEGGGRQETQYF	TGCGCCAGCAGCTTGGAGGGCGGGGGACGACAAGAGACCCAGTACTTC
-	TRBV18	TRBJ2-2	-	CASSPIGELFF	TGTGCCAGCTCACCAATCGGGGAGCTGTTTTTT
TRBD1	TRBV6-6	TRBJ2-2	-	CASRPGGTGELFF	TGTGCCAGCAGGCCAGGGGGAACCGGGGAGCTGTTTTTT
-	TRBV11-3	TRBJ2-1	once	CASSSPTKHEQFF	TGTGCCAGCAGCTCCCCGACTAAGCATGAGCAGTTCTTC
-	TRBV10-3	TRBJ1-6	-	CAISEPSGELHF	TGTGCCATCAGTGAGCCGTCGGGGGAGCTCCACTTT
TRBD1	TRBV28	TRBJ1-4	-	CASSNPRSYGTEHEKLFF	TGTGCCAGCAGTAACCCTCGCTCGTACGGGACAGAACATGAAAAACTGTTTTTT
-	TRBV5-8	TRBJ2-3	-	CASSHPWDTQYF	TGTGCCAGCAGCCACCCTTGGGATACGCAGTATTTT
TRBD1	TRBV5-4	TRBJ1-4	-	CASSLQGDNEKLFF	TGTGCCAGCAGCTTACAGGGGGACAATGAAAAACTGTTTTTT
TRBD1	TRBV6-1	TRBJ2-7	-	CASSEEGTGPYEQYF	TGTGCCAGCAGTGAGGAAGGGACAGGGCCCTACGAGCAGTACTTC
TRBD1	TRBV30	TRBJ1-2	-	CARGTDYGYTF	TGTGCCCGCGGGACAGATTATGGCTACACCTTC
-	TRBV2	TRBJ2-7	-	CASSDNGDDEQYF	TGTGCCAGCAGTGACAACGGTGACGACGAGCAGTACTTC
-	TRBV12-5	TRBJ2-2	-	CASGFWGATGELFF	TGTGCTAGTGGTTTCTGGGGGGCGACCGGGGAGCTGTTTTTT
TRBD2	TRBV7-8	TRBJ2-1	-	CASSSLADNEQFF	TGTGCCAGCAGCTCCCTAGCGGATAATGAGCAGTTCTTC
TRBD1	TRBV7-2	TRBJ2-1	-	CASSLDGTGSGGQFF	TGTGCCAGCAGCTTAGACGGGACAGGGTCGGGCGGGCAGTTCTTC
TRBD1	TRBV19	TRBJ1-6	-	CASKRGQRDSPLHF	TGTGCCAGTAAAAGGGGGCAAAGGGATTCACCCCTCCACTTT
-	TRBV2	TRBJ2-1	-	CAILAGHNEQFF	TGTGCCATACTAGCTGGCCACAATGAGCAGTTCTTC